This T cell receptor beta chain was sequenced for a study of shared clonotypes between healthy human individuals. Study-level background: The study used three CD4 naive, three CD4 memory, two CD8 naive and one CD8 memory plate per donor.

The method was immunoSEQ multiplex PCR; TCRdb's version includes in-frame clones alone and lacks a portion of them. The sample has about 380,000 clones, just over 95% seen once. The V end lost 6 bases, the J end lost 1 base, and 6 bases lay between the germline ends. The CDR3 covers 12 residues. Germline V CDR1 and CDR2: MGHDK, SYGVNS. Adults of Caucasian background living in Nashville, Tennessee made up all donors. What CD8 memory combined were CD45RO+ cells and CCR7-negative CD45RA+ TemRA cells. Study-wide results and caveats: Blood was the only sampled material, and tissue repertoires likely differ.

Of note for this clone: No antigen is known for it.

Sequenced material: memory CD8+ T cells sorted from blood. Subset defined: CD45RO+ cells pooled with CCR7-negative TemRA cells. The receptor was derived from a man aged 25 to 45 in good health. The J gene is TRBJ1-1, the V gene TRBV25-1; D is ambiguous. CDR3 residues: CASRKGNTEAFF. The CDR3 nucleotides read TGTGCCAGCAGAAAGGGGAACACTGAAGCTTTCTTT.